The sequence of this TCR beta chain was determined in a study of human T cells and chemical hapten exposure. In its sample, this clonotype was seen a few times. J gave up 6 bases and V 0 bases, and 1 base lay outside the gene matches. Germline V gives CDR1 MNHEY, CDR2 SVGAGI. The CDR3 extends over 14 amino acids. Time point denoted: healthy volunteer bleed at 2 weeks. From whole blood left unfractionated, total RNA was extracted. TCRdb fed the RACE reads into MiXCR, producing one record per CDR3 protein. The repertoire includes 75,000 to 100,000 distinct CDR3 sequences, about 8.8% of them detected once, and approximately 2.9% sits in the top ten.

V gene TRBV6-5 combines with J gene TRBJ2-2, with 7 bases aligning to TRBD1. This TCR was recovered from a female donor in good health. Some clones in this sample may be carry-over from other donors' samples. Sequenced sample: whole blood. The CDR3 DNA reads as TGTGCCAGCAGTTACTCTCAGGGGGCCGGGGAGCTGTTTTTT. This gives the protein CASSYSQGAGELFF.